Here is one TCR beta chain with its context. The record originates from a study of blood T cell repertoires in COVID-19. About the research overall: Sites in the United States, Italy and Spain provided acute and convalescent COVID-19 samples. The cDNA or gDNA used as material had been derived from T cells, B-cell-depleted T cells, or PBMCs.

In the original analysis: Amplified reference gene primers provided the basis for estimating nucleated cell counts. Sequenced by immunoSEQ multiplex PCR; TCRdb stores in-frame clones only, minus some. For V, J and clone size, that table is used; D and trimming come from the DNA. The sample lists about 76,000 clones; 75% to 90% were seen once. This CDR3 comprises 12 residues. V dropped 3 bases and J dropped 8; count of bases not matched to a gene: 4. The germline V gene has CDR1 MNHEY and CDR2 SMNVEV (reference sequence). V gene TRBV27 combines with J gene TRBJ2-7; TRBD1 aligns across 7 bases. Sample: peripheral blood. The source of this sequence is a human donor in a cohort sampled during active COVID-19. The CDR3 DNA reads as TGTGCCAGCAGTTTTGTAGGGGGCCAGCAGTACTTC. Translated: CASSFVGGQQYF.